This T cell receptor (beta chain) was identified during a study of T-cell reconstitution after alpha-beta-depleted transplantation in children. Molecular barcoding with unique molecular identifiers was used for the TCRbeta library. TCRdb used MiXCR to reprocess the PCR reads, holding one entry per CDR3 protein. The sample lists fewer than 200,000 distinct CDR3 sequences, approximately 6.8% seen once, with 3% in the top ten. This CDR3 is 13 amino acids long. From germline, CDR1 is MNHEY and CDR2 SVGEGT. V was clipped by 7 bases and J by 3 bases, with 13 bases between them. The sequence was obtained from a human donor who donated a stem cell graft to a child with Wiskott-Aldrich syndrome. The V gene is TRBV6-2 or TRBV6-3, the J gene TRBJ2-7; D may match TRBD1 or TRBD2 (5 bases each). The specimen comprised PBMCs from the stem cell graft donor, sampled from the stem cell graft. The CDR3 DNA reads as TGTGCCAGCAAACAAGGGGCGGGCTACGAGCAGTACTTC. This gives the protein CASKQGAGYEQYF.